This TCR beta chain comes out of a study of healthy donors' naive CD4 and CD8 T cells. The CDR3 sequence is 14 residues long. Germline V gene lookup returns CDR1 SQVTM and CDR2 ANQGSEA. Trimming took off 4 bases at V and 1 base at J, with 13 bases between the two ends. A linear amplification protocol produced the TCR libraries from roughly 0.5 ug of total RNA. MiXCR was run by TCRdb on the reads, yielding one entry per CDR3 protein. The sample carries about 180,000 distinct CDR3 sequences, 65% to 80% recorded once. Sequencing was done on a sample of naive CD4+ and CD8+ T cells sorted from blood, pooled from several donors. The receptor's source is a pool of human donors in good health; the sample pools cells from several healthy donors. The chain recombines TRBV29-1 with TRBJ1-1; D is possibly TRBD1 (5 bases). CDR3 loop: CSVARDSANTEAFF. CDR3 bases: TGCAGCGTTGCAAGGGACTCGGCGAACACTGAAGCTTTCTTT.